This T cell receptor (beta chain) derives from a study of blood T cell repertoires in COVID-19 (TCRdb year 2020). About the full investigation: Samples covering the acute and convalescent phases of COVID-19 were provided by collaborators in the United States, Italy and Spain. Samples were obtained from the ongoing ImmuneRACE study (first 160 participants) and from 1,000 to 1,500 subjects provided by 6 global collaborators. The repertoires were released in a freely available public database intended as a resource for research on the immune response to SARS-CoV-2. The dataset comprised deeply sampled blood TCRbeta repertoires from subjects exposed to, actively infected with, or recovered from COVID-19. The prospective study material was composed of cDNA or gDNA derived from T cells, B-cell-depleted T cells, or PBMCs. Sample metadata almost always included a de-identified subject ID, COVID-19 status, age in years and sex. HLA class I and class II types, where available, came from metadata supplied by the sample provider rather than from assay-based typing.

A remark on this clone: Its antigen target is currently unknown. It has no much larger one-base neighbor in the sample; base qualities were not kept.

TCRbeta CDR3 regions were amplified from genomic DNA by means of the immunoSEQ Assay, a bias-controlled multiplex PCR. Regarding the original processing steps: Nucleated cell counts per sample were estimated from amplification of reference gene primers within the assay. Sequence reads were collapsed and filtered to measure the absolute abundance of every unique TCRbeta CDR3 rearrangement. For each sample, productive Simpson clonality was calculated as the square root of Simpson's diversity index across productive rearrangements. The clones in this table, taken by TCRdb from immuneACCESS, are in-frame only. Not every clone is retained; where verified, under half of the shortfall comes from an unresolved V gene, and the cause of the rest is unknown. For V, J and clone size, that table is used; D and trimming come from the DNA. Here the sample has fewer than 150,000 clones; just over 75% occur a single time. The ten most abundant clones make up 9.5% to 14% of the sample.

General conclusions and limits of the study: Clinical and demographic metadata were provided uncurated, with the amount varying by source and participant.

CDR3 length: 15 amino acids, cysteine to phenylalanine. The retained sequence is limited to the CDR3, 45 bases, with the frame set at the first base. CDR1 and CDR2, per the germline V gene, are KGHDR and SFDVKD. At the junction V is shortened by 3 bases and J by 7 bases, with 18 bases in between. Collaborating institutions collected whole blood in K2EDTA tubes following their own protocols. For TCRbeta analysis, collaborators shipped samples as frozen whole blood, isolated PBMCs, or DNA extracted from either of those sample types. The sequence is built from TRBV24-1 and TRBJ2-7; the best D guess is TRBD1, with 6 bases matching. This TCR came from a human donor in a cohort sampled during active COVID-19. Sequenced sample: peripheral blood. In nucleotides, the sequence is TGTGCCACCAGTGATACCTCGGGCAGGGGAAATGAGCAGTACTTC. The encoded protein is CATSDTSGRGNEQYF.